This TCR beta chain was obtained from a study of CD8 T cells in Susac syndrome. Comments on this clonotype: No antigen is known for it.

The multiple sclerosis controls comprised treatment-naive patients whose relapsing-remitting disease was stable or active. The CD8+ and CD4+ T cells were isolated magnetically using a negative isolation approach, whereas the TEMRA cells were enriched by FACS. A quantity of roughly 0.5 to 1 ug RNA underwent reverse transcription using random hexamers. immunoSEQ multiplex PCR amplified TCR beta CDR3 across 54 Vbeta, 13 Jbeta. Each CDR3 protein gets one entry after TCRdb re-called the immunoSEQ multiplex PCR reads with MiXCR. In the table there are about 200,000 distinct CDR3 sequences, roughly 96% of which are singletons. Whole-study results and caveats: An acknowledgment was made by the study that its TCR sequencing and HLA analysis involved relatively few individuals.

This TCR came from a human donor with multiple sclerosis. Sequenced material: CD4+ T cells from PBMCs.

The CDR3 DNA sequence: TGTGCCAGCTCACCAGAATTCGGTGAAGCTTTCTTT. It is translated as CASSPEFGEAFF. This rearrangement joins TRBV18 to TRBJ1-1; the D is unclear. V lost 2 bases and J 7 bases, leaving 8 bases between the germline ends. This CDR3 contains 12 residues. CDR1 and CDR2 from the germline V gene are KGHSH and LQKENI.